A selection of T cell receptor beta chains follows, all from one sample in a study of blood T cell repertoires in COVID-19. Sequencing was performed with immunoSEQ multiplex PCR; in TCRdb, only in-frame clones are kept and a portion is missing. The table records 200,000 to 300,000 clones, 75% to 90% of them present only once. The sequenced sample was PBMCs or T cells enriched from blood (not recorded which). The receptors originated from a man aged 35 to 55 who had recovered from COVID-19. Each CDR3 is given without its conserved first and last residue.

V	J	CDR3
TRBV28	TRBJ1-2	ASSPPDRFSGYT
TRBV18	TRBJ2-2	ASSPFTGVNGELF
TRBV5-1	TRBJ2-7	ASSLNRDEQY
TRBV18	TRBJ2-1	ASSPTKTSGGISNEQF
TRBV7-3	TRBJ2-7	ASSTSGADYEQY
TRBV11-3	TRBJ2-5	ASSPLSREQETQY
TRBV28	TRBJ2-5	ASSFHGSGVETQY
TRBV19	TRBJ2-7	ASTDRAYEQY
TRBV6-5	TRBJ2-5	ASSYSGGKETQY
TRBV28	TRBJ1-5	ASSSPGQGDHQPQH
TRBV2	TRBJ2-4	ASIAQFGKNIQY
TRBV3-1/TRBV3-2	TRBJ1-6	ASSQFSAGSPLH
TRBV3-1/TRBV3-2	TRBJ2-5	ASSQDIGVVETQY
TRBV9	TRBJ1-2	ASSVGGSGYGYT
TRBV6-2/TRBV6-3	TRBJ2-3	ASSYPPLYETDTQY
TRBV4-1	TRBJ2-2	ASSQLILAISNTGELF
TRBV2	TRBJ2-2	ASRGTSGGTGELF
TRBV10-3	TRBJ2-3	AISGFLGTSGTDTQY
TRBV15	TRBJ1-6	ATSRWDRGSYNSPLH
TRBV7-9	TRBJ2-3	ASSLVFGDTQY
TRBV27	TRBJ1-2	ASSTGQGLSGYT
TRBV7-2	TRBJ1-2	ASSPTGGRQGGYT
TRBV10-3	TRBJ2-7	AIREGQGAYEQY
TRBV5-1	TRBJ2-5	ASSLAGGSQETQY
TRBV9	TRBJ2-1	ASSVVQGKAGGLGEQF
TRBV14	TRBJ2-2	ASSQQGVAGELF
TRBV30	TRBJ2-7	AWSRGTASYEQY
TRBV18	TRBJ2-3	ASSTTRLAGASSTDTQY
TRBV30	TRBJ1-4	AWRRARGEKLF
TRBV7-9	TRBJ1-4	ASSPWTEGGEKLF
TRBV4-3	TRBJ1-2	ASSEGLPGNNYGYT
TRBV4-2	TRBJ1-1	ASSQEGQGVFGVTEAF
TRBV5-4	TRBJ2-5	ASSLTSGDQETQY
TRBV9	TRBJ2-5	ASSTRDRGGETQY